Below, 26 T cell receptor beta chains from the same sample are listed, as sequenced in a study of blood T cell repertoires in COVID-19. Assay used: immunoSEQ multiplex PCR; TCRdb lists only in-frame clones, some missing. This repertoire shows about 270,000 clones, 80% to 85% found once; its top ten account for under 3%. Sequenced input: peripheral blood. All receptors derive from a woman aged 60-75 years with active or convalescent COVID-19.

The chain carries TRBV4-1 and TRBJ2-7, with D possibly TRBD2 on 5 matching bases. V was trimmed by 1 base and J by 0 bases, leaving 13 bases between them. Germline lookup yields CDR1 MGHRA and CDR2 YSYEKL. The CDR3 runs to 16 residues. The chain's CDR3 is CASSQAWTGYSYEQYF. In nucleotides, the CDR3 is TGCGCCAGCAGCCAAGCCTGGACGGGATACTCCTACGAGCAGTACTTC.

V usage is TRBV11-3 and J usage is TRBJ1-1; 9 nucleotides agree with TRBD1. Trimming removed 8 bases from V and 1 base from J; junction bases left unmatched: 11. The germline gives CDR1 SGHNT, CDR2 YENEEA. The CDR3 has 16 amino acids. The CDR3 sequence: CASSSRTGATNTEAFF. For the CDR3, the DNA is TGTGCCAGCTCCAGCAGGACAGGGGCGACGAACACTGAAGCTTTCTTT.

The CDR3 sequence is CASQGQHGTEAFF. DNA for the CDR3: TGTGCCAGTCAGGGGCAACATGGCACTGAAGCTTTCTTT. The chain couples TRBV19 to TRBJ1-1, with a weak D call TRBD1 (6 bases). The CDR3 extends over 13 amino acids. Germline V gives CDR1 LNHDA, CDR2 SQIVND (reference sequence). V lost 8 bases, J lost 4 bases, and 14 bases lay in between.

This rearrangement joins TRBV2 to TRBJ1-3; TRBD1 aligns across 8 bases. Trimming removed 5 bases from V and 2 bases from J; junction bases left unmatched: 2. The germline V gene encodes CDR1 SNHLY and CDR2 FYNNEI. This CDR3 region has 14 residues. Here the CDR3 DNA reads TGTGCCAGCAGTAGGACAGGGCCTGGAAACACCATATATTTT. Protein product: CASSRTGPGNTIYF.

This rearrangement joins TRBV5-5 to TRBJ1-2; 7 positions agree with TRBD1. Germline V CDR1 and CDR2: SGHKS, YYEKEE (reference sequence). Trimming removed 0 bases from V and 1 base from J; junction bases left unmatched: 0. The CDR3 totals 14 residues. The CDR3 sequence is CASSLGQGNYGYTF. The CDR3 DNA reads as TGTGCCAGCAGCTTGGGACAGGGTAACTATGGCTACACCTTC.

The V call is TRBV15, the J call TRBJ2-7; 9 bases match TRBD1. The germline gives CDR1 LNHNV, CDR2 YYDKDF (reference sequence). CDR3 length: 16 residues. Losses at the gene ends were 5 bases for V and 5 bases for J; bases not matched to a gene: 13. The CDR3 DNA reads TGTGCCACCAGCGGAGGGGGGGACAGGGCTATCGACGAGCAGTACTTC. Translated: CATSGGGDRAIDEQYF.

CDR3 in DNA: TGCGCCAGCAGCCAAGGCAGTCGAAGTACGGGCGGGGAGCTGTTTTTT. Protein sequence: CASSQGSRSTGGELFF. This chain uses TRBV4-1 with TRBJ2-2; D not resolved. This CDR3 contains 16 residues. V shed 1 base and J shed 7 bases, with 16 bases lying between them. Germline CDR1 reads MGHRA; CDR2 reads YSYEKL.

The chain employs TRBV4-3 and TRBJ2-7; 8 bases are a match to TRBD1. Germline V lookup: CDR1 LGHNA, CDR2 YSLEER. The length of the CDR3 is 15 residues. J was trimmed by 0 bases and V by 2 bases; bases with no gene match: 3. CDR3 DNA: TGCGCCAGCAGCCAACGGACAGGGTACTCCTACGAGCAGTACTTC. Protein: CASSQRTGYSYEQYF.

Only one count was recorded for this clone. This chain connects TRBV3-1 (or the pseudogene TRBV3-2) to TRBJ1-1, with D possibly being TRBD1 (5 bases). Trimming pared 1 base from V and 3 bases from J, leaving 12 bases between. The CDR3 totals 15 residues. From germline, CDR1 is LGHDT and CDR2 YNNKEL (reference sequence). The CDR3 region is CASSQGSPGDTEAFF. In DNA form, the CDR3 reads TGTGCCAGCAGCCAAGGGAGCCCGGGGGACACTGAAGCTTTCTTT.

J is TRBJ2-3 and V is TRBV9; D gene uncertain. With 3 bases removed from V and 12 bases from J, the gap between germline ends came to 11 bases. CDR3 size: 11 residues. Germline loops: CDR1 SGDLS, CDR2 YYNGEE. CDR3 sequence: CASSALSTQYF. Here the CDR3 DNA reads TGTGCCAGCAGCGCCCTCAGTACACAGTATTTT.

This chain links TRBV4-3 with TRBJ2-2, with 11 bases fitting TRBD2. CDR3 length: 20 residues. The V segment lost 0 bases and the J segment 6 bases; nucleotides outside the gene matches: 15. Looked up from germline, CDR1 is LGHNA and CDR2 is YSLEER. The CDR3 sequence: CASSQDSGSGGAWASGELFF. The CDR3 DNA sequence: TGCGCCAGCAGCCAAGACTCGGGTAGCGGGGGGGCCTGGGCATCCGGGGAGCTGTTTTTT.

In regard to this clone: This specimen includes other DNA sequences encoding the same CDR3. CDR3 region: CASQTSGGTDTQYF. The CDR3 region has the DNA TGTGCCAGCCAGACTAGCGGGGGTACAGATACGCAGTATTTT. The chain recombines TRBV6-5 with TRBJ2-3; TRBD2 matches at 12 bases. CDR1 is MNHEY, CDR2 SVGAGI, per germline. The V gene end was trimmed by 8 bases and the J gene end by 3 bases; junction bases not matched to a gene: 3. CDR3 length: 14 residues.

V is TRBV9 and J is TRBJ1-1, with a possible D match to TRBD1 (5 bases). The CDR3 runs 17 residues. Germline V gene data show CDR1 as SGDLS and CDR2 as YYNGEE. The ends were cut back, 0 bases at V and 3 bases at J, with 18 bases in the middle. CDR3 sequence: CASSVEDQGTWDTEAFF. CDR3 in DNA: TGTGCCAGCAGCGTAGAAGATCAGGGAACGTGGGACACTGAAGCTTTCTTT. Combining the CDR3 with reference TRBV9 and TRBJ1-1 gives the whole variable domain DSGVTQTPKHLITATGQRVTLRCSPRSGDLSVYWYQQSLDQGLQFLIQYYNGEERAKGNILERFSAQQFPDLHSELNLSSLELGDSALYFCASSVEDQGTWDTEAFFGQGTRLTVV.

The V call is TRBV1, the J call TRBJ2-2; the table's D call TRBD2 went unverified against the DNA. TRBV1 corresponds to a pseudogene. This CDR3 has 16 amino acids. The CDR3 region has the DNA TGCACCAGCAGCCCGGCGGCGGGGGTGGGCACCGGGGAGCTGTTTTTT. Translation: CTSSPAAGVGTGELFF.

This sequence joins TRBV11-1 and TRBJ2-5; TRBD1 matches 11 bases. Looked up from germline, CDR1 is SGHAT and CDR2 is FQDESV (reference sequence). This CDR3 contains 14 residues. V was pared by 2 bases and J by 7 bases, with 3 bases of the junction left unmatched. This chain's CDR3 is CASSLRTGGVTQYF. The CDR3 bases are TGTGCCAGCAGCTTAAGGACAGGGGGCGTGACCCAGTACTTC.

This chain joins TRBV23-1 and TRBJ1-1, with a tentative D call TRBD1 (6 bases). TRBV23-1 is sorted into the ORF group, with uncertain function. The CDR3 runs to 16 residues. Trimming shortened V by 6 bases and J by 1 base, and 18 bases separated the two germline ends. The CDR3 reads CASRFPGQLPNTEAFF. In nucleotides, the CDR3 is TGCGCCAGCAGGTTCCCGGGACAACTACCGAACACTGAAGCTTTCTTT.

This CDR3 is CASSLRHNSNQPQHF. DNA for the CDR3: TGTGCCAGCAGTTTACGTCACAATAGCAATCAGCCCCAGCATTTT. The rearrangement joins TRBV27 to TRBJ1-5, with D unresolved. The length of the CDR3 is 15 residues. In germline, CDR1 is MNHEY, CDR2 SMNVEV (reference sequence). V lost 2 bases to trimming and J lost 0 bases, with 8 bases between them.

The genes are TRBV5-1 and TRBJ2-3; 9 bases are shared with TRBD1. V was clipped by 0 bases and J by 8 bases; unmatched bases: 4. Germline V gene data show CDR1 as SGHRS and CDR2 as YFSETQ. The CDR3 loop spans 14 amino acids. The CDR3 reads CASSLGTGEVTQYF. The CDR3 DNA is TGCGCCAGCAGCTTGGGGACAGGGGAGGTTACGCAGTATTTT.

This chain connects TRBV27 to TRBJ1-1, with TRBD1 as a possible D gene (6 bases). The germline gives CDR1 MNHEY, CDR2 SMNVEV (reference sequence). Trimming shortened V by 6 bases and J by 1 base, and 6 bases separated the two germline ends. CDR3 length: 12 residues. CDR3 DNA: TGTGCCAGCAGCAGGGGGAACACTGAAGCTTTCTTT. Protein sequence: CASSRGNTEAFF.

This chain connects TRBV27 to TRBJ2-2; D may be TRBD1 (5 bases). V gave up 7 bases and J gave up 6 bases, with 12 bases separating them. Germline-derived CDR1 and CDR2 are MNHEY and SMNVEV (reference sequence). The CDR3 length is 13 residues. CDR3 in amino acids: CASIGVGAGELFF. The CDR3 DNA sequence: TGTGCCAGCATAGGGGTAGGAGCCGGGGAGCTGTTTTTT.

This clone was detected once. The chain joins TRBV7-9 to TRBJ2-1; a weak D match, TRBD1 (5 bases). This CDR3 contains 12 residues. Trimming removed 0 bases from V and 9 bases from J, with 6 bases in between. Germline V gives CDR1 SEHNR, CDR2 FQNEAQ (reference sequence). CDR3 bases: TGTGCCAGCAGCTTAGCCCAGGGTGAGCAGTTCTTC. Its translation: CASSLAQGEQFF.

The gene calls are TRBV7-3 and TRBJ2-2; 9 positions agree with TRBD1. Losses at the gene ends were 9 bases for V and 7 bases for J; bases not matched to a gene: 18. In germline, CDR1 is SGHTA, CDR2 FQGTGA. CDR3 size: 17 residues. This chain's CDR3 is CASAPWGDRVNFGELFF. CDR3 coding DNA: TGTGCCAGTGCGCCCTGGGGGGACAGGGTGAATTTCGGGGAGCTGTTTTTT.

This chain uses TRBV3-1 (or the pseudogene TRBV3-2) with TRBJ2-3; D may be TRBD1 (5 bases). V lost 1 base and J lost 0, with 8 bases in between. In germline, CDR1 is LGHDT, CDR2 YNNKEL (reference sequence). The length of the CDR3 is 15 residues. The CDR3, as DNA: TGTGCCAGCAGCCAAGGACAGTTCAGCACAGATACGCAGTATTTT. Translating it yields CASSQGQFSTDTQYF.

This chain uses TRBV11-2 with TRBJ1-2, with 9 bases fitting TRBD1. V dropped 4 bases and J dropped 2; count of bases not matched to a gene: 11. The CDR3 is 17 residues long. CDR1 SGHAT and CDR2 FQNNGV come from the germline V gene. The CDR3 region has the DNA TGTGCCAGCAGCTCCTACAGGGGGCCACGGGGCAACTATGGCTACACCTTC. Protein product: CASSSYRGPRGNYGYTF. Drawing the rest from reference TRBV11-2 and TRBJ1-2, the complete variable domain is EAGVAQSPRYKIIEKRQSVAFWCNPISGHATLYWYQQILGQGPKLLIQFQNNGVVDDSQLPKDRFSAERLKGVDSTLKIQPAKLEDSAVYLCASSSYRGPRGNYGYTFGSGTRLTVV.

This chain joins TRBV4-1 and TRBJ2-3, with D tentatively TRBD1 (6 bases). The ends were cut back, 0 bases at V and 0 bases at J, with 13 bases in the middle. Germline assignment: CDR1 MGHRA and CDR2 YSYEKL. The CDR3 loop spans 17 amino acids. The CDR3 loop reads CASSQEFGDTSTDTQYF. The CDR3, as DNA: TGCGCCAGCAGCCAAGAGTTCGGGGACACCAGCACAGATACGCAGTATTTT.

This sequence joins TRBV29-1 and TRBJ2-7; D is perhaps TRBD2 (6 bases). The CDR3 has 14 residues. Trimming stripped 6 bases from V and 0 bases from J, with 15 bases between. Germline CDR1 is SQVTM and CDR2 is ANQGSEA. The CDR3 DNA reads TGCAGCGTGGAGGGGATAGAAAGCTCCTACGAGCAGTACTTC. This encodes CSVEGIESSYEQYF.